This record concerns one TCR beta chain sequence. In the original processing: Using reference gene primer amplification, nucleated cell counts were estimated. Measured with immunoSEQ multiplex PCR; TCRdb has only the in-frame clones, and not every one. V, J and clone size derive from that table, while D and trimming were established from the DNA sequence. Here the sample spans 140,000 to 150,000 clones, about 87% being singletons. This entry comes from a study of blood T cell repertoires in COVID-19. Across the study: Specimens from acute and convalescent COVID-19 originated in the United States, Italy and Spain. In each case, the material was cDNA or gDNA derived from T cells, B-cell-depleted T cells, or PBMCs.

The CDR3 is 19 amino acids. Germline assignment: CDR1 MGHRA and CDR2 YSYEKL. V was clipped by 2 bases and J by 2 bases; unmatched bases: 10. The sequencing input was peripheral blood. The V gene is TRBV4-1, the J gene TRBJ2-3; 13 bases are a match to TRBD2. The TCR sequence derives from a woman in her fifties or sixties with acute or convalescent COVID-19. The CDR3 spells CASSQPKAGLAGTTDTQYF. CDR3 sequence (DNA): TGCGCCAGCAGCCAACCAAAAGCGGGACTAGCGGGGACCACAGATACGCAGTATTTT.